This T cell receptor (beta chain) was obtained from a study of shared clonotypes between healthy human individuals. About the study: A couple of female and a few male donors aged 18 to 49 were enrolled. CD4 naive and CD4 memory each took three plates per donor, while CD8 naive took two and CD8 memory one. Study results and caveats: Shared across a few donors were roughly 5% of the naive CD4 clonotypes. Donors were few, which limited the genetic and exposure-history diversity represented.

A remark on this clone: The antigen remains unidentified.

This CDR3 has 16 amino acids. The germline gives CDR1 PRHDT, CDR2 FYEKMQ (reference sequence). The V gene lost 1 base and the J gene lost 4 bases, with 15 bases spanning the gap. TCRdb keeps only in-frame clones here, not all; method: immunoSEQ multiplex PCR. The data show around 100,000 clones, around 64% seen once. The clonotype comes from a woman aged 30 to 39 in good health. The sequenced sample consisted of memory CD8+ T cells sorted from blood. Sample subset: CD45RO+ cells pooled with CCR7-negative TemRA cells. The J gene is TRBJ2-3, the V gene TRBV13, with D possibly matching TRBD2 (5 bases). CDR3 sequence reads: CASSLESGESPDTQYF. CDR3 sequence (DNA): TGTGCCAGCAGCTTAGAGTCCGGGGAGAGCCCAGATACGCAGTATTTT.